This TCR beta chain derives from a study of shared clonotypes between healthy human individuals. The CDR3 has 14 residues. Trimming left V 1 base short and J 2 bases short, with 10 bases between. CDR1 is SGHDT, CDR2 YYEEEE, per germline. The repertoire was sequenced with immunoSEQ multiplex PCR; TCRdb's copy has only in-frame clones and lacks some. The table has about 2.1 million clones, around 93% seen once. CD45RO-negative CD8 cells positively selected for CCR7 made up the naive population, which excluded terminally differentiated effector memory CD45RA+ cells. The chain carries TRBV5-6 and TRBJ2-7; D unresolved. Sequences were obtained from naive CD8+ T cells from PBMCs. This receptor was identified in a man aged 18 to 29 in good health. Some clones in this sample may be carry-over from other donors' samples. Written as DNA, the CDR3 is TGTGCCAGCAGCTTGAACGGGCGAGCCTACGAGCAGTACTTC. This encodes CASSLNGRAYEQYF. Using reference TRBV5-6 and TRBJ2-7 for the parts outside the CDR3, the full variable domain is DAGVTQSPTHLIKTRGQQVTLRCSPKSGHDTVSWYQQALGQGPQFIFQYYEEEERQRGNFPDRFSGHQFPNYSSELNVNALLLGDSALYLCASSLNGRAYEQYFGPGTRLTVT.